The 9 T cell receptor beta chains below all came from one sample that was sequenced in a study of T cells in Graves' hyperthyroidism and ophthalmopathy. Researchers took RNA transcripts and amplified the TCR beta CDR3 regions from them. HTBI primers were employed in a first-round RT-PCR of the TCR CDR3. TCRdb analysed the multiplex PCR reads with MiXCR anew, one entry per CDR3 protein. Of approximately 330,000 distinct CDR3 sequences in the sample, roughly 20% were seen once. Specimen: blood. Source of these receptors: a woman in her 50s with Graves' hyperthyroidism.

The genes are TRBV19 and TRBJ1-2; D call uncertain. Trimming took off 2 bases at V and 5 bases at J, with 9 bases between the two ends. This CDR3 contains 13 residues. Germline CDR1 reads LNHDA; CDR2 reads SQIVND (reference sequence). CDR3 nucleotides: TGTGCCAGTAGTATAAATGGGGTATATGGCTACACCTTC. Its translation is CASSINGVYGYTF.

The CDR3 region is CASSGTSGWEQFF. CDR3 coding DNA: TGCGCCAGCAGTGGAACTAGCGGGTGGGAGCAGTTCTTC. The genes are TRBV10-2 and TRBJ2-1; 9 nucleotides align to TRBD2. The CDR3 has 13 residues. The J segment lost 10 bases and the V segment lost 4 bases, leaving 5 bases of the junction unmatched. The germline CDR1 and CDR2 sequences are WSHSY and SAAADI.

The table lists this clonotype with a few counts. The genes are TRBV6-2 or TRBV6-3 and TRBJ2-7; maybe TRBD1 (5 bases). CDR3 length: 14 residues. CDR1 and CDR2 (germline): MNHEY, SVGEGT. V lost 7 bases and J lost 1, with 14 bases in between. This CDR3 is CASTQGAASYEQYF. The DNA for the CDR3 is TGTGCCAGCACCCAGGGTGCAGCATCCTACGAGCAGTACTTC.

Many counts were recorded for this clonotype. The gene calls are TRBV12-3 or TRBV12-4 and TRBJ1-2, with D possibly TRBD1 on 6 matching bases. The CDR3 length is 12 residues. V lost 10 bases and J 6 bases, leaving 15 bases between the germline ends. For the CDR3, the DNA is TGTGCCACCAGCACAGGGTTCCATGGCTACACCTTC. It specifies CATSTGFHGYTF.

The chain recombines TRBV4-1 with TRBJ1-5, with D perhaps matching TRBD1 (5 bases). The V gene lost 4 bases and the J gene lost 2 bases, with 12 bases spanning the gap. Germline V gene lookup returns CDR1 MGHRA and CDR2 YSYEKL. This CDR3 is 15 amino acids long. The CDR3 spells CASSPAAGGNQPQHF. The CDR3 bases are TGCGCCAGCAGCCCAGCCGCGGGGGGCAATCAGCCCCAGCATTTT.

The table lists this clonotype with a few counts. The V call is TRBV19, the J call TRBJ2-1; D is perhaps TRBD1 or TRBD2 (6 bases each). V was clipped by 9 bases and J by 4 bases, with 16 bases between them. Germline values: CDR1 LNHDA, CDR2 SQIVND (reference sequence). The CDR3 is 14 amino acids. This chain's CDR3 is CASRVSGAYNEQFF. CDR3 nucleotide sequence: TGTGCCAGCAGGGTGTCGGGGGCTTACAATGAGCAGTTCTTC.

At least ten counts were recorded for this clonotype. The chain joins TRBV11-2 to TRBJ2-5; TRBD2 matches at 10 bases. The V gene's germline CDR1 is SGHAT and CDR2 FQNNGV. The CDR3 contains 16 residues. The ends lost 3 bases at V and 4 bases at J; junction bases unmatched: 8. The CDR3 region is CASSLSSGSSRETQYF. The CDR3 coding sequence is TGTGCCAGCAGCTTGTCTAGCGGGAGTTCACGAGAGACCCAGTACTTC.

This chain connects TRBV6-1 to TRBJ1-1; 7 bases map to TRBD1. Germline V gene data show CDR1 as MNHNS and CDR2 as SASEGT. The ends lost 2 bases at V and 9 bases at J; junction bases unmatched: 3. This CDR3 spans 12 amino acids. CDR3 loop: CASSERGQQAFF. Here the CDR3 DNA reads TGTGCCAGCAGTGAAAGGGGACAGCAAGCTTTCTTT.

This clonotype occurred many times. This chain links TRBV6-1 with TRBJ2-3; TRBD2 might be the D (6 bases). Germline V gene lookup returns CDR1 MNHNS and CDR2 SASEGT. The germline V and J ends were trimmed by 7 bases and 3 bases, with 14 bases remaining between them. The CDR3 totals 14 residues. The CDR3 is CASKEGGGTDTQYF. Written as DNA, the CDR3 is TGTGCCAGCAAGGAGGGCGGCGGTACAGATACGCAGTATTTT.